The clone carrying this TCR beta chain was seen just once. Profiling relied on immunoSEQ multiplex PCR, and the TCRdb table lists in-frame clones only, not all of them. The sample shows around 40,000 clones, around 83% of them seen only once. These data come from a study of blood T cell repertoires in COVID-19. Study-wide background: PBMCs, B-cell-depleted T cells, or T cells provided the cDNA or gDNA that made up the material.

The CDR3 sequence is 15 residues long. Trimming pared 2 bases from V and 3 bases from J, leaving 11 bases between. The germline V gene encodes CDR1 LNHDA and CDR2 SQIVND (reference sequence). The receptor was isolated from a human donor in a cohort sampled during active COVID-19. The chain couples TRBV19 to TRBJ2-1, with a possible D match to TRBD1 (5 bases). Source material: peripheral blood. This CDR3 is CASSITGEDYNEQFF. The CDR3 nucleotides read TGTGCCAGTAGTATAACAGGCGAAGACTACAATGAGCAGTTCTTC.